Listed below are T cell receptor beta chains from one sample, sequenced in a study of CXCR3-negative and CXCR3-positive naive CD8 T cells. TCRdb reprocessed the 5' RACE reads and stores each CDR3 protein as one record, lacking DNA. The sample data list roughly 40,000 distinct CDR3 sequences. Sequencing was done on a sample of memory CD8+ T cells from blood. These receptors came from a human donor in good health. Some clones in this sample may be carry-over from other donors' samples. Each CDR3 is given with its conserved first and last residue. Some rows mark clone size as missing; the rest say once, few, many or name a class of expanded clone.

v_gene	j_gene	abundance	CDR3aa
TRBV10-3	TRBJ2-7	medium-sized	CAISESPSGAPHEQYF
TRBV25-1	TRBJ2-3	-	CASSEGQEADTQYF
TRBV13	TRBJ2-7	-	CASSLDNSYEQYF
TRBV28	TRBJ2-3	-	CASSLFSGANTDTQYF
TRBV10-1	TRBJ1-1	-	CASNHIQGSPGTEAFF
TRBV2	TRBJ2-7	-	CASSDPRLTYEQYF
TRBV7-3	TRBJ1-1	-	CASSLGTGVTEAFF
TRBV2	TRBJ1-2	-	CANVSPQGWNYGYTF
TRBV11-2	TRBJ1-3	-	CASSLVSSGNTIYF
TRBV4-2	TRBJ2-7	-	CASSQTRGLYEQYF
TRBV29-1	TRBJ2-2	-	CSVPRSGVTGELFF
TRBV28	TRBJ2-1	-	CASSFGLAGGPDNEQFF
TRBV19	TRBJ2-7	-	CASSIGTGATYEQYF
TRBV6-4	TRBJ1-5	-	CASSEGDSNQPQHF
TRBV4-1	TRBJ2-3	medium-sized	CASSQVGTSGGSSTDTQYF
TRBV5-1	TRBJ2-7	-	CASSLGGTVEFPYEQYF
TRBV7-6	TRBJ1-1	medium-sized	CASSLGKRVSGIWGTEAFF
TRBV29-1	TRBJ2-5	-	CSAVSGGETQYF